This TCR beta chain was captured in a study of tissue T cells after allogeneic stem cell transplantation. Only in-frame clones appear in the TCRdb table, and some are missing; sequencing was by immunoSEQ multiplex PCR. The table includes about 6,900 clones, 50% detected once. The CDR3 sequence is 14 residues long. Trimming shortened V by 1 base and J by 0 bases, and 6 bases separated the two germline ends. Looked up from germline, CDR1 is MNHDT and CDR2 is YYDKIL. Time point given: mouse harvest day 7 after allogeneic transplant. Mouse grafts combined 10^7 T-cell-depleted bone marrow cells with 10^6 splenic CD5+ T cells. B6 (H2b) cells into BALB/c (H2d) mice; tissues taken at day 7 or 14. This clone was detected a few times. Its antigen remains unknown. Each gene name is a mouse one. With the read ending 1 residue before the CDR3 end, the germline J gene is used to fill in that end. Study-level findings and limits: The patient cohort was small and clinically heterogeneous, with limited sampling depth.

This TCR was recovered from a female BALB/c mouse given C57BL/6 T cells with graft-versus-host disease after an allogeneic hematopoietic cell transplant. The sample was gut tissue. The gene calls are TRBV17 and TRBJ1-1, with a possible D match to TRBD1 (5 bases). The CDR3: CASSRAGQNTEVFF. Incomplete CDR3 DNA: TGTGCTAGCAGTAGAGCGGGACAGAACACAGAAGTCTTC.